Listed below are T cell receptor beta chains from one sample, sequenced in a study of cytomegalovirus exposure and HLA in healthy donors. Clones were read by immunoSEQ multiplex PCR, and TCRdb kept only the in-frame ones, dropping some. Among some 130,000 clones listed, roughly 86% were seen once. The sample comprised PBMCs. The receptors come from a man aged 25 to 45 in good health and CMV-seronegative. The CDR3 runs from the conserved cysteine through the conserved F or W. A D gene is named only where the DNA matches it firmly. Clone size is given for some rows only: seen once, a few or many times, or a class if the clone is expanded.

d_gene	abundance	v_gene	j_gene	CDR3nt	CDR3aa
-	-	TRBV4-3	TRBJ1-3	TGCGCCAGCAGCCAAGACAGGGCGGTAAACACCATATATTTT	CASSQDRAVNTIYF
TRBD1	-	TRBV11-2	TRBJ2-1	TGTGCCAGCTATCGACAGGGGAAGGCCTACAATGAGCAGTTCTTC	CASYRQGKAYNEQFF
TRBD1	-	TRBV7-9	TRBJ1-2	TGTGCCAGCAGCTTAAGTGCAGGGGGCGGCTATGGCTACACCTTC	CASSLSAGGGYGYTF
-	-	TRBV29-1	TRBJ1-1	TGCAGCGTTGACGGACGGCGGGTTGGGGCTTTCTTT	CSVDGRRVGAFF
TRBD2	-	TRBV27	TRBJ2-7	TGTGCCAGCAGGCTAGCGGGAGGGTCCTACGAGCAGTACTTC	CASRLAGGSYEQYF
-	few	TRBV2	TRBJ1-2	TGTGCCAGCAGTGAGTCGTCGAGGGGGGGCTACACCTTC	CASSESSRGGYTF
TRBD1	-	TRBV30	TRBJ2-7	TGTGCCTGGAGTGGTGGGACAGGGGCTGTCGAGCAGTACTTC	CAWSGGTGAVEQYF
TRBD1	-	TRBV14	TRBJ2-7	TGTGCCAGCAGTTGGGACAGGGTTTCCGAGCAGTACTTC	CASSWDRVSEQYF
-	-	TRBV6-6	TRBJ1-5	TGTGCCAGCAGTACCTCGCAGGAGGGTACTAATCAGCCCCAGCATTTT	CASSTSQEGTNQPQHF
-	-	TRBV11-1	TRBJ1-1	TGTGCCAGCAGTATCGTGACATCATCGTATGCGGAAGCTTTCTTT	CASSIVTSSYAEAFF
-	-	TRBV6-1	TRBJ1-2	TGTGCCAGCAGTGCTCAGGGATACGGCTACACCTTC	CASSAQGYGYTF
-	once	TRBV7-9	TRBJ2-5	TGTGCCAGCAGCTCAGAGGGAGAGACCCAGTACTTC	CASSSEGETQYF